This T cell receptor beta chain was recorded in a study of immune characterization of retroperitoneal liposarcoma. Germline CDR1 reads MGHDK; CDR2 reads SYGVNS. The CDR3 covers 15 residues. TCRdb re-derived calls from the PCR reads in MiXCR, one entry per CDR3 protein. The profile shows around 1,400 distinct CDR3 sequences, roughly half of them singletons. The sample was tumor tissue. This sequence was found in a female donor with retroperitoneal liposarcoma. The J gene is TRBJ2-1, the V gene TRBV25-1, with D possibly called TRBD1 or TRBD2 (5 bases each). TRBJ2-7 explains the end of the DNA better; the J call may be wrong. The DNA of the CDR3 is TGTGCCAGCGGCTCGACAACGGGGCCACTCTACGAGCAGTACTTC. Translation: CASGSTTGPLYEQYF.